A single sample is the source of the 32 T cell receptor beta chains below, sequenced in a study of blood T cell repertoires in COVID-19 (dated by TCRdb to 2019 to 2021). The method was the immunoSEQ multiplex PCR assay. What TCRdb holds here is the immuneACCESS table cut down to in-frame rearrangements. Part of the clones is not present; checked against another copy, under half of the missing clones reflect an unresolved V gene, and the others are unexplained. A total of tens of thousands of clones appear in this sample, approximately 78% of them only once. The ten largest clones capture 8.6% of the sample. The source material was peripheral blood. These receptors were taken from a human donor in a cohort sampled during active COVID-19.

CDR3 sequence (DNA): TGTGCCAGCAGCCTCCGACCCTCGGGGACGCAGTATTTT. Its translation: CASSLRPSGTQYF. The chain carries TRBV11-2 and TRBJ2-3, with a weak D call TRBD2 (5 bases). Trimming took 5 bases from V and 9 from J, leaving 15 bases between them. The CDR3 extends over 13 amino acids. The germline V gene encodes CDR1 SGHAT and CDR2 FQNNGV.

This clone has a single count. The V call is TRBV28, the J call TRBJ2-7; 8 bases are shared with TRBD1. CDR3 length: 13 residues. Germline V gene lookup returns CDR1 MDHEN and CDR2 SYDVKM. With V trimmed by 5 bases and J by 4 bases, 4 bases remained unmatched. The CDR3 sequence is CASSMDRAYEQYF. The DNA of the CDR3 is TGTGCCAGCAGTATGGACAGGGCGTACGAGCAGTACTTC.

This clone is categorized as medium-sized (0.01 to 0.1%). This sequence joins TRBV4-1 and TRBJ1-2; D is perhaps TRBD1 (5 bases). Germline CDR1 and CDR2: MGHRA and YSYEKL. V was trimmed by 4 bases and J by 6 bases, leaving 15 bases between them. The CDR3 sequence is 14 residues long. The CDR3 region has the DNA TGCGCCAGCAGCCCCCGGCAGGGTGGAGATGGCTACACCTTC. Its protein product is CASSPRQGGDGYTF.

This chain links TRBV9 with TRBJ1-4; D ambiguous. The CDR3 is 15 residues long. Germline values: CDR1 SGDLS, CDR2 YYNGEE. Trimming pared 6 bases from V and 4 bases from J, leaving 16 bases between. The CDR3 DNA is TGTGCCAGCACCGTGGACGGAGGCTTTAATGAAAAACTGTTTTTT. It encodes CASTVDGGFNEKLFF. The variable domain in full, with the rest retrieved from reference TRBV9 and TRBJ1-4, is DSGVTQTPKHLITATGQRVTLRCSPRSGDLSVYWYQQSLDQGLQFLIQYYNGEERAKGNILERFSAQQFPDLHSELNLSSLELGDSALYFCASTVDGGFNEKLFFGSGTQLSVL.

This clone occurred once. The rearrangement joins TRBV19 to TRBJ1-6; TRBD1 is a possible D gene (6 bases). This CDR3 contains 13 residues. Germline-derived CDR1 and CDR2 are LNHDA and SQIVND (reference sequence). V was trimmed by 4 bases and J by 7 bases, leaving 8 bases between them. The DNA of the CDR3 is TGTGCCAGTAGTAGGACAGCGAATTCACCCCTCCACTTT. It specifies CASSRTANSPLHF.

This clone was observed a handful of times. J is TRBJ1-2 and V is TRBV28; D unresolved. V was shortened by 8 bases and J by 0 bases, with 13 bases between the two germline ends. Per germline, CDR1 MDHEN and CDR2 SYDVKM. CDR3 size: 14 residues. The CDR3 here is CASCYQVANYGYTF. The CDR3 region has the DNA TGTGCCAGCTGTTATCAGGTCGCTAACTATGGCTACACCTTC.

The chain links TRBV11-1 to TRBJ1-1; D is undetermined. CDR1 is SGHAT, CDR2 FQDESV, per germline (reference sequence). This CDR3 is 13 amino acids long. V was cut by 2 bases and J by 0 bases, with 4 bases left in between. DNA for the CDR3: TGTGCCAGCAGCTTACAGGTGAACACTGAAGCTTTCTTT. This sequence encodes CASSLQVNTEAFF.

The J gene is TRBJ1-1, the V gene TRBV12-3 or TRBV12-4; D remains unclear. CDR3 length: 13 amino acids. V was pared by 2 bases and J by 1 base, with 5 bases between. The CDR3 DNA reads TGTGCCAGCAGTTTACGGGGGAACACTGAAGCTTTCTTT. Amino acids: CASSLRGNTEAFF.

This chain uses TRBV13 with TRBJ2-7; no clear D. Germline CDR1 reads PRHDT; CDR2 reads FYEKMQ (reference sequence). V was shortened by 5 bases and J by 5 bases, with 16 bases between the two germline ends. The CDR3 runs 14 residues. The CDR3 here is CASSPELDIHEQYF. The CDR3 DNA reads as TGTGCCAGCAGCCCCGAGCTAGATATCCACGAGCAGTACTTC.

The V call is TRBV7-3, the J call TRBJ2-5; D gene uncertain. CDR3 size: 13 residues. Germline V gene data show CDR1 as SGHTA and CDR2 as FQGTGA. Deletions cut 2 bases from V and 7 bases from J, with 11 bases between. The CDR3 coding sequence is TGTGCCAGCAGCTTATCGAAACGAGGGACCCAGTACTTC. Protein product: CASSLSKRGTQYF.

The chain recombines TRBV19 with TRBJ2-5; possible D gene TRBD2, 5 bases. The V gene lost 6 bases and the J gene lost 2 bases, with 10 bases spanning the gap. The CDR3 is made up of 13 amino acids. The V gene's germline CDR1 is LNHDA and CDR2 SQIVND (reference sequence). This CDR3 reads CASRRVPQETQYF. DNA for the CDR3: TGTGCCAGTAGGAGGGTGCCGCAAGAGACCCAGTACTTC.

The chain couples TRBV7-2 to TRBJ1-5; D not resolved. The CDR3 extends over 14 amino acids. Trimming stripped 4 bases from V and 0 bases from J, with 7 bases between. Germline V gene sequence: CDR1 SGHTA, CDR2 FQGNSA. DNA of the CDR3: TGTGCCAGCAGCTCCCCAAATAGCAATCAGCCCCAGCATTTT. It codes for CASSSPNSNQPQHF.

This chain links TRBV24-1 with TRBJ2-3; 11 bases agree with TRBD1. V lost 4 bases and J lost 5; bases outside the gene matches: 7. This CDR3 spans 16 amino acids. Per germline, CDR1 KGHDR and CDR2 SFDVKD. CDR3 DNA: TGTGCCACCAGTGACCAGGGACAGGGGGGGAGAGATACGCAGTATTTT. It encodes CATSDQGQGGRDTQYF.

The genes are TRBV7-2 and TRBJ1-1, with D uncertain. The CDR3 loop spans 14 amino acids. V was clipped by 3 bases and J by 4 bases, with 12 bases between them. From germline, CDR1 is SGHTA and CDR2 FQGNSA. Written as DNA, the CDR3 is TGTGCCAGCAGCTTTAATCCTCGGAGCACTGAAGCTTTCTTT. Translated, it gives CASSFNPRSTEAFF.

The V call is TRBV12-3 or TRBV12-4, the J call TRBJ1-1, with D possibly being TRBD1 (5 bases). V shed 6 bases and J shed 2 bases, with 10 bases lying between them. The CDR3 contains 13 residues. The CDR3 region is CASSSGTNTEAFF. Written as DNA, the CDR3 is TGTGCCAGCAGCTCAGGGACTAACACTGAAGCTTTCTTT.

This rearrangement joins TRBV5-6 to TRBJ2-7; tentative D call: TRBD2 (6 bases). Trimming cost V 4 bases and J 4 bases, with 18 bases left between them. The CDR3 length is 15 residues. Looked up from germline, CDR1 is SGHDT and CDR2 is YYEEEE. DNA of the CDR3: TGTGCCAGCAGCCCTACACTAGCCCGTAGGTACGAGCAGTACTTC. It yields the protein CASSPTLARRYEQYF.

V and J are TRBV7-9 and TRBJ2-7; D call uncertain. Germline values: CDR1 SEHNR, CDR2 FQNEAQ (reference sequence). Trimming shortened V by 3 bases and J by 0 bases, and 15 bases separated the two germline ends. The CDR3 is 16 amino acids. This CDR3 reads CASSFPRARSSYEQYF. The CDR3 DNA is TGTGCCAGCAGCTTCCCCCGCGCCCGGAGCTCCTACGAGCAGTACTTC.

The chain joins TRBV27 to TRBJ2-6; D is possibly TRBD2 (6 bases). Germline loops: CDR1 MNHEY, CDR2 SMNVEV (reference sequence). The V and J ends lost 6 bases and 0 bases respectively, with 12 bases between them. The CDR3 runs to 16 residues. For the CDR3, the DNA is TGTGCCAGCAGCTTGCGGGGCAGCTCTGGGGCCAACGTCCTGACTTTC. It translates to CASSLRGSSGANVLTF.

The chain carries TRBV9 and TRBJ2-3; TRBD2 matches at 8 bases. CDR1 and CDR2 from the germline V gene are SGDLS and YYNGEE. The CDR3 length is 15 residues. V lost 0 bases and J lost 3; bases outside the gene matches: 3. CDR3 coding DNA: TGTGCCAGCAGCGTAGCGGGAGGGTGGACAGATACGCAGTATTTT. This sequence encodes CASSVAGGWTDTQYF.

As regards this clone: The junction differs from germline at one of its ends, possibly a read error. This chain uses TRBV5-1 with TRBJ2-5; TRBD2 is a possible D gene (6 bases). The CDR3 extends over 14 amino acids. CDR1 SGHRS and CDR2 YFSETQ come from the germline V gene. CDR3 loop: CASSFDAGGSVEDF. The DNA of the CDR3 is TGCGCCAGCAGCTTTGATGCAGGAGGGTCTGTAGAGGACTTC.

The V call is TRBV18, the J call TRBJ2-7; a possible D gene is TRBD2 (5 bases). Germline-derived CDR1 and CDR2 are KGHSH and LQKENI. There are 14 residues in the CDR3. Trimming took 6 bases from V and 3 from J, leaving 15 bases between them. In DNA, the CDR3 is TGTGCCAGCTCCCGGGATAATACTATCTACGAGCAGTACTTC. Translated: CASSRDNTIYEQYF. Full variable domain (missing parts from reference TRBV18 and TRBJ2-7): NAGVMQNPRHLVRRRGQEARLRCSPMKGHSHVYWYRQLPEEGLKFMVYLQKENIIDESGMPKERFSAEFPKEGPSILRIQQVVRGDSAAYFCASSRDNTIYEQYFGPGTRLTVT.

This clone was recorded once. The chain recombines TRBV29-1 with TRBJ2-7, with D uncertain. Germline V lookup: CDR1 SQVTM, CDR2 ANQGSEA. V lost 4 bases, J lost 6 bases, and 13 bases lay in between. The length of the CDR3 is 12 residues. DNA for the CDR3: TGCAGCGTTGGCTCACCAAACGGCGAGCAGTACTTC. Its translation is CSVGSPNGEQYF.

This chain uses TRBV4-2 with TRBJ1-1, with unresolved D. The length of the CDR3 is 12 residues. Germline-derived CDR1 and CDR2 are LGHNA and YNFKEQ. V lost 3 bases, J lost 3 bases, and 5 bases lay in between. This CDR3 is CASSHSDTEAFF. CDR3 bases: TGTGCCAGCAGCCACTCGGACACTGAAGCTTTCTTT.

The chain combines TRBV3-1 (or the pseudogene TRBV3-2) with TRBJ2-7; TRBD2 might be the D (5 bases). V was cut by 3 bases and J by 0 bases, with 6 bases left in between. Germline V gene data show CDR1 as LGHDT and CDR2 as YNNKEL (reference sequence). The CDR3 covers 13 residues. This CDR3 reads CASSQRASYEQYF. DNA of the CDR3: TGTGCCAGCAGCCAGAGGGCCTCCTACGAGCAGTACTTC.

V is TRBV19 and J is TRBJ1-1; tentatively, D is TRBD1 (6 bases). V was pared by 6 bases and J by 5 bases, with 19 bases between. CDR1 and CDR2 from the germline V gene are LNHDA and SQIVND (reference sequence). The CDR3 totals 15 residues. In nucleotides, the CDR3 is TGTGCCAGTAGGACACCAGGGGAGAAGAGAACTGAAGCTTTCTTT. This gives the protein CASRTPGEKRTEAFF.

The CDR3 reads CASSLARQETQYF. CDR3 DNA sequence: TGTGCCAGCAGCTTAGCGCGCCAAGAGACCCAGTACTTC. The V gene is TRBV7-2, the J gene TRBJ2-5; D unresolved. V lost 0 bases and J 1 base, leaving 3 bases between the germline ends. Germline CDR1 is SGHTA and CDR2 is FQGNSA. CDR3 length equals 13 residues.

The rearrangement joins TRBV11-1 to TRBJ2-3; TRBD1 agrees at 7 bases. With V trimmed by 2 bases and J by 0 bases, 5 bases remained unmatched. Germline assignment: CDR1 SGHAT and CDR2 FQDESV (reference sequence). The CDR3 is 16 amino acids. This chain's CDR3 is CASSLFGTASTDTQYF. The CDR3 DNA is TGTGCCAGCAGCTTATTCGGGACAGCTAGCACAGATACGCAGTATTTT.

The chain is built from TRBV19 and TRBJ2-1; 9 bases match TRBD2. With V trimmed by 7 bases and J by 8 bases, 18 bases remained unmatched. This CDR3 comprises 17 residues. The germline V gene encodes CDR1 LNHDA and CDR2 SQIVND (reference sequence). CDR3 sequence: CASTQRPGSGSGHEQFF. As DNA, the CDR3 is TGTGCCAGTACCCAACGGCCGGGTAGCGGGAGTGGGCATGAGCAGTTCTTC.

The CDR3 nucleotides read TGTGCCAGCAGTGAAGGGACAGAGAACACTGAAGCTTTCTTT. Encoded protein: CASSEGTENTEAFF. The V call is TRBV6-1, the J call TRBJ1-1; possible D gene TRBD1, 6 bases. The CDR3 sequence is 14 residues long. The ends were cut back, 1 base at V and 1 base at J, with 7 bases in the middle. From germline, CDR1 is MNHNS and CDR2 SASEGT.

For the CDR3, the DNA is TGTGCCAGCTCAAAAGGGACAGAGAGCTCCTACGAGCAGTACTTC. Translated: CASSKGTESSYEQYF. V and J are TRBV18 and TRBJ2-7; 7 positions match TRBD1. The germline gives CDR1 KGHSH, CDR2 LQKENI. The CDR3 has 15 amino acids. The V gene end was trimmed by 5 bases and the J gene end by 0 bases; junction bases not matched to a gene: 7.

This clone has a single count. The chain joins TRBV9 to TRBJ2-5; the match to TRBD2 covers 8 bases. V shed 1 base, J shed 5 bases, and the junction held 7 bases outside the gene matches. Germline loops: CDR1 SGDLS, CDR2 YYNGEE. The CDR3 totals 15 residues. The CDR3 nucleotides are TGTGCCAGCAGCGTACAAGCGGGGGTTGGGGAGACCCAGTACTTC. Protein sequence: CASSVQAGVGETQYF.

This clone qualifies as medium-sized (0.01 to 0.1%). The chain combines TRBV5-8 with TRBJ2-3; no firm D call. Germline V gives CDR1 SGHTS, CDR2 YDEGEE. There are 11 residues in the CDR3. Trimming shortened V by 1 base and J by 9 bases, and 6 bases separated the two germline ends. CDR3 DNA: TGTGCCAGCAGCTTGCGTCAGACGCAGTATTTT. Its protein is CASSLRQTQYF.